The rows below give T cell receptor beta chains drawn from one sample of a study of graft-versus-host responses after intestinal transplantation. These receptors have no identified antigens. Some clones are missing from TCRdb's copy, which holds only in-frame ones; the method was immunoSEQ multiplex PCR. In the table there are more than 75,000 clones, approximately 90% of which are singletons. The sequences come from unstimulated CD4+ T cells sorted from spleen or lymph node cells, collected before transplant. The origin of the receptors is a human donor who was the organ donor for an intestinal transplant. CDR3s include the opening cysteine and the closing phenylalanine or tryptophan.

V gene: TRBV7-3; J gene: TRBJ2-1; CDR3 protein: CASSSSGLYNEQFF
V gene: TRBV19; J gene: TRBJ2-2; CDR3 protein: CASSVDRAGELFF
V gene: TRBV28; J gene: TRBJ1-1; CDR3 protein: CASSLIGYWTNTAGTEAFF
V gene: TRBV6-5; J gene: TRBJ2-6; CDR3 protein: CASSYGGSGANVLTF
V gene: TRBV7-9; J gene: TRBJ2-4; CDR3 protein: CASSPTGHLAKNIQYF
V gene: TRBV13; J gene: TRBJ1-2; CDR3 protein: CASSLGDRVYGYTF
V gene: TRBV10-3; J gene: TRBJ2-3; CDR3 protein: CAISGTNTDTQYF
V gene: TRBV10-3; J gene: TRBJ2-3; CDR3 protein: CAISPLGGLRDGADTQYF
V gene: TRBV6-5; J gene: TRBJ2-7; CDR3 protein: CASSRLAGAYEQYF
V gene: TRBV6-6; J gene: TRBJ1-5; CDR3 protein: CASSYGQRDQPQHF
V gene: TRBV11-2; J gene: TRBJ1-1; CDR3 protein: CASSLARGDMNTEAFF
V gene: TRBV10-3; J gene: TRBJ2-1; CDR3 protein: CAIGLAGGRNEQFF
V gene: TRBV7-7; J gene: TRBJ2-5; CDR3 protein: CASSLGGFAETQYF
V gene: TRBV10-3; J gene: TRBJ2-1; CDR3 protein: CAISVASGKNEQFF
V gene: TRBV25-1; J gene: TRBJ1-1; CDR3 protein: CASSGQGRTEAFF
V gene: TRBV2; J gene: TRBJ1-1; CDR3 protein: CASSNRGQNTEAFF
V gene: TRBV2; J gene: TRBJ1-1; CDR3 protein: CASKRAGWKGTEAFF
V gene: TRBV18; J gene: TRBJ1-1; CDR3 protein: CASSPRDSRTEAFF
V gene: TRBV2; J gene: TRBJ1-2; CDR3 protein: CASSEEADYGYTF
V gene: TRBV30; J gene: TRBJ1-4; CDR3 protein: CAWSPWDRQYEKLFF
V gene: TRBV18; J gene: TRBJ2-7; CDR3 protein: CASSPLSGGAYEQYF
V gene: TRBV9; J gene: TRBJ2-1; CDR3 protein: CASSPTSGKLPYNEQFF
V gene: TRBV28; J gene: TRBJ1-1; CDR3 protein: CASSPRTGDTEAFF
V gene: TRBV2; J gene: TRBJ1-5; CDR3 protein: CASSEGRGGAPGNQPQHF
V gene: TRBV6-1; J gene: TRBJ1-3; CDR3 protein: CASSEVDRARGNTIYF
V gene: TRBV6-6; J gene: TRBJ1-5; CDR3 protein: CATGRVTNQPQHF
V gene: TRBV5-1; J gene: TRBJ2-3; CDR3 protein: CASSLEQEADTQYF
V gene: TRBV28; J gene: TRBJ1-5; CDR3 protein: CASSLQGYQPQHF
V gene: TRBV28; J gene: TRBJ1-2; CDR3 protein: CASSLQGAGYYGYTF
V gene: TRBV7-8; J gene: TRBJ2-7; CDR3 protein: CASSLLGPVGYEQYF
V gene: TRBV28; J gene: TRBJ1-1; CDR3 protein: CASSLQMNTEAFF
V gene: TRBV28; J gene: TRBJ1-1; CDR3 protein: CASSLIVTAAFF
V gene: TRBV2; J gene: TRBJ1-1; CDR3 protein: CASSVLQSTEAFF
V gene: TRBV5-6; J gene: TRBJ2-5; CDR3 protein: CASSIRVGSKETQYF
V gene: TRBV9; J gene: TRBJ1-1; CDR3 protein: CASSEGTASARTLLF
V gene: TRBV6-1; J gene: TRBJ2-7; CDR3 protein: CASSGVTGDEQYF